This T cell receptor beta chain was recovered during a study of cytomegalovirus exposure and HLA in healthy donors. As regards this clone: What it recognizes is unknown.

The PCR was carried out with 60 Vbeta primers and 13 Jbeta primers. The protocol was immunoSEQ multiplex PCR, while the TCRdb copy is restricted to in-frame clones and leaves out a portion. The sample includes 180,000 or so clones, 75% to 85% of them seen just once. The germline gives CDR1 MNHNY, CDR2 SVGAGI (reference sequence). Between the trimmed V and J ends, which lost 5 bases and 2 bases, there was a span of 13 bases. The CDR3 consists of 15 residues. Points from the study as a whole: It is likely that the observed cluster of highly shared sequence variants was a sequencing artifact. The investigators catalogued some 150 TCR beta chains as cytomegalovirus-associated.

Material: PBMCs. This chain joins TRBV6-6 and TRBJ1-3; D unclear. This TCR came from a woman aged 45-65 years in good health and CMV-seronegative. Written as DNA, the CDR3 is TGTGCCAGCAGTCCTCCCGGGATAGCTGGAAACACCATATATTTT. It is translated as CASSPPGIAGNTIYF.